Below are 7 T cell receptor beta chains sequenced from a single sample in a study of identical twins. TCRdb recomputed calls from the 5' RACE reads with MiXCR, one row per CDR3 protein. Of some 100,000 distinct CDR3 sequences listed, 5.5% to 7% are singletons. The sample comprised memory T cells sorted from blood. The receptors were gathered from a woman aged 45 to 65 in good health.

This clonotype was observed many times. The V gene is TRBV7-3, the J gene TRBJ2-3; D uncertain. This CDR3 has 11 amino acids. Germline values: CDR1 SGHTA, CDR2 FQGTGA. The V gene lost 8 bases and the J gene lost 4 bases, with 7 bases spanning the gap. CDR3 DNA: TGTGCCAGCGGCGATTCAGATACGCAGTATTTT. Its protein product is CASGDSDTQYF.

This clonotype has only one observation. The chain uses TRBV30 and TRBJ2-5; a weak D match, TRBD2 (6 bases). There are 16 residues in the CDR3. Germline loops: CDR1 GTSNPN, CDR2 SVGIG (reference sequence). V was trimmed by 3 bases and J by 4 bases, leaving 21 bases between them. The CDR3 DNA sequence: TGTGCCTGGAGCGCCCTAGATGGCGGGGCGGGAGAGACCCAGTACTTC. It translates to CAWSALDGGAGETQYF.

The table lists this clonotype with many counts. The chain employs TRBV5-1 and TRBJ1-1; no reliable D call. Germline-derived CDR1 and CDR2 are SGHRS and YFSETQ. The CDR3 is made up of 14 amino acids. The V end lost 3 bases, the J end lost 4 bases, and 13 bases lay between the germline ends. The CDR3 loop is CASSSEPDITEAFF. For the CDR3, the DNA is TGCGCCAGCAGCTCCGAACCTGACATCACTGAAGCTTTCTTT. Complete variable domain (other parts from reference TRBV5-1 and TRBJ1-1): KAGVTQTPRYLIKTRGQQVTLSCSPISGHRSVSWYQQTPGQGLQFLFEYFSETQRNKGNFPGRFSGRQFSNSRSEMNVSTLELGDSALYLCASSSEPDITEAFFGQGTRLTVV.

The chain employs TRBV12-3 or TRBV12-4 and TRBJ2-1; the D is unclear. CDR3 length: 14 amino acids. V gave up 8 bases and J gave up 0 bases, with 11 bases separating them. The CDR3 is CASQAMSSYNEQFF. The CDR3 DNA follows: TGTGCCAGCCAGGCGATGAGCTCCTACAATGAGCAGTTCTTC.

This clonotype was observed a single time. The chain uses TRBV5-4 and TRBJ2-4; D is tentatively TRBD1 or TRBD2 (5 bases each). The V end lost 0 bases, the J end lost 6 bases, and 7 bases lay between the germline ends. Germline CDR1 and CDR2: SGHNT and YYREEE (reference sequence). The CDR3 sequence is 13 residues long. CDR3 loop: CASSLVGGNIQYF. CDR3 DNA sequence: TGTGCCAGCAGCTTGGTTGGGGGAAACATTCAGTACTTC.

This clonotype was picked up many times. The chain links TRBV29-1 to TRBJ1-4, with unresolved D. V was pared by 7 bases and J by 6 bases, with 9 bases between. Germline lookup yields CDR1 SQVTM and CDR2 ANQGSEA. The CDR3 is 11 amino acids. CDR3 protein: CSGRRDEKLFF. CDR3 in DNA: TGCAGCGGACGGAGGGATGAAAAACTGTTTTTT.

Ten or more counts support this clonotype. The chain has TRBV24-1 and TRBJ1-4, with 9 bases aligning to TRBD1. J lost 0 bases, V lost 4 bases, and 5 bases had no gene match. CDR1 and CDR2 (germline): KGHDR, SFDVKD. This CDR3 contains 17 residues. The CDR3 sequence is CATSELGTGTTNEKLFF. DNA of the CDR3: TGTGCCACCAGTGAACTGGGGACAGGGACAACTAATGAAAAACTGTTTTTT.